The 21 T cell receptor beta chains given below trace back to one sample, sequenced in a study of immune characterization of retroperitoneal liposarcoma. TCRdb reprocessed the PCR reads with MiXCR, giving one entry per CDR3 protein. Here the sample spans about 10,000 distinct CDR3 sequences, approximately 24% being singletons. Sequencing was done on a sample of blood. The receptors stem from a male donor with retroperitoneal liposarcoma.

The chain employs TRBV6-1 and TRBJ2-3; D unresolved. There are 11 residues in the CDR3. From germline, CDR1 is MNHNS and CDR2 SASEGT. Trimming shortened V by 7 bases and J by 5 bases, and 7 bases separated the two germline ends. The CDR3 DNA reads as TGTGCCAGCAAAACGGGAGATACGCAGTATTTT. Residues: CASKTGDTQYF.

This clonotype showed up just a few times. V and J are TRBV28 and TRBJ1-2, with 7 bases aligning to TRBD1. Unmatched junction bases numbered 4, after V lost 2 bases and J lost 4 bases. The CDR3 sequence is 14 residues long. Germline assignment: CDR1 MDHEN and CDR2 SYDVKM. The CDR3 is CASSLEGAGYGYTF. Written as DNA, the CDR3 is TGTGCCAGCAGTTTAGAGGGGGCGGGCTATGGCTACACCTTC.

The CDR3 coding sequence is TGCAGTGCTAGAGATCAGGGTTTAGAGACCCAGTACTTC. The encoded protein is CSARDQGLETQYF. The rearrangement links TRBV20-1 to TRBJ2-5; TRBD1 might be the D (5 bases). CDR3 length: 13 residues. The germline V gene encodes CDR1 DFQATT and CDR2 SNEGSKA (reference sequence). V was trimmed by 0 bases and J by 4 bases, leaving 9 bases between them.

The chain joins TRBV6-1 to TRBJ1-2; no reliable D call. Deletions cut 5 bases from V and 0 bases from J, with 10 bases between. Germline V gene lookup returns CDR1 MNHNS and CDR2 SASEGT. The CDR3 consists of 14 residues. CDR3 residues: CASSPATANYGYTF. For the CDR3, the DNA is TGTGCCAGCAGTCCCGCAACAGCTAACTATGGCTACACCTTC.

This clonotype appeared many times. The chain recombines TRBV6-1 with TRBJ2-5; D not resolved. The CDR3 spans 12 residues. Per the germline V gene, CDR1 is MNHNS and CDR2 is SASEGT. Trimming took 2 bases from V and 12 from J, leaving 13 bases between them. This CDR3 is CASSEPPGLEYF. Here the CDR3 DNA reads TGTGCCAGCAGTGAACCCCCCGGGTTGGAGTACTTC.

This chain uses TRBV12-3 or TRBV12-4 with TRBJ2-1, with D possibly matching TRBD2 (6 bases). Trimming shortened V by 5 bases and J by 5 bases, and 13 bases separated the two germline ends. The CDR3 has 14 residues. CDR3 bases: TGTGCCAGCAGTGATGAGACTAGGGACAATGAGCAGTTCTTC. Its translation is CASSDETRDNEQFF.

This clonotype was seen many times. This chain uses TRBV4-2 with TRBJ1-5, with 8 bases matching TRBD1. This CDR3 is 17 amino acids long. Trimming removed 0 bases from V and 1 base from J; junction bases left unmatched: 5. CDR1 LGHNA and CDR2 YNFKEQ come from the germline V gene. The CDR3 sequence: CASSQDLGQGSNQPQHF. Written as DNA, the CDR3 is TGTGCCAGCAGCCAAGACCTAGGACAGGGAAGCAATCAGCCCCAGCATTTT.

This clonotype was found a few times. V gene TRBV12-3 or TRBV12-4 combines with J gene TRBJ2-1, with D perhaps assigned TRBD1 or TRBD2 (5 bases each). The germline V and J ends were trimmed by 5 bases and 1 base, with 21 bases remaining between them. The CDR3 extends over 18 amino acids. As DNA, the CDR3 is TGTGCCAGCAGTACCACTTCCGGGGCCCGTCTATCCTACAATGAGCAGTTCTTC. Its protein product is CASSTTSGARLSYNEQFF.

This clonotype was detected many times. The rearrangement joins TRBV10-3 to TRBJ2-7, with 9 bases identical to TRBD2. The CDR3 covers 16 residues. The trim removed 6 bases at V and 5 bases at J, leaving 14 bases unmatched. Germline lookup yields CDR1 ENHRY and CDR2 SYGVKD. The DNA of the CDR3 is TGTGCCATCAGAGTAGCGGGAGAGGCCCAGCGCCACGAGCAGTACTTC. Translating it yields CAIRVAGEAQRHEQYF.

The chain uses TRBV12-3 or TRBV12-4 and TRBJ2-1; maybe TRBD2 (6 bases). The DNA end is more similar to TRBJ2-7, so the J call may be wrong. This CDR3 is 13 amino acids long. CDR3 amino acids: CASRRRVRNEQYF. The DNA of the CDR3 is TGTGCCAGCAGAAGGAGGGTTAGGAACGAGCAGTACTTC.

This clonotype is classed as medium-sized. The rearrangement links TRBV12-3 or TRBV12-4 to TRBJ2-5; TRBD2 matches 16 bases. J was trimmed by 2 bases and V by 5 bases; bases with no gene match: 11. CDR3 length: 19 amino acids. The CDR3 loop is CASSPQGLAGGRGQETQYF. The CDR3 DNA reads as TGTGCCAGCAGTCCCCAGGGACTAGCGGGGGGGCGAGGGCAAGAGACCCAGTACTTC.

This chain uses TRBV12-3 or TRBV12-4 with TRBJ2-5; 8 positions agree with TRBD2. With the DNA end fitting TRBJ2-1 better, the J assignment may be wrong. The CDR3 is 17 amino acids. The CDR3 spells CASSFYVTSGLPNEQFF. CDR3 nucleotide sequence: TGTGCCAGCAGTTTTTACGTCACTAGCGGTTTGCCCAATGAGCAGTTCTTC.

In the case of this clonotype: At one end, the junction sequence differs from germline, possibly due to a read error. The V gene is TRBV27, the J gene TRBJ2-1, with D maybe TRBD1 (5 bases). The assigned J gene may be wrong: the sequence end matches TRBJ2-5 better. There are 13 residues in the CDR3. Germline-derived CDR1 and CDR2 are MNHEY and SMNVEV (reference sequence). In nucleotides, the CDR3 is TGTACCAGCAGTAGCAGGGCTTTAGAGACCCAGTACTTC. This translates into CTSSSRALETQYF.

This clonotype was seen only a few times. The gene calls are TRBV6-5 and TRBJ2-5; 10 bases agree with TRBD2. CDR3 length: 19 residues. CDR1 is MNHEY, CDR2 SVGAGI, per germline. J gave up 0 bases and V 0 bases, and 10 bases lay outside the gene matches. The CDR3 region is CASSYSILSGGAYQETQYF. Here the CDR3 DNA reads TGTGCCAGCAGTTACTCTATTCTAAGCGGGGGGGCGTACCAAGAGACCCAGTACTTC.

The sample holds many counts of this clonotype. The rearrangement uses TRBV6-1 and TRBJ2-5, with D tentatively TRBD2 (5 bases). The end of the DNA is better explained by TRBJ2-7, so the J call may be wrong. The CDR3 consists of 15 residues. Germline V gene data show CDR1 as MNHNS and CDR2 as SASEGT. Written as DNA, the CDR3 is TGTGCCAGCAGCCTGGACTCCCCTGGTGCCTACGAGCAGTACGTC. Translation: CASSLDSPGAYEQYV.

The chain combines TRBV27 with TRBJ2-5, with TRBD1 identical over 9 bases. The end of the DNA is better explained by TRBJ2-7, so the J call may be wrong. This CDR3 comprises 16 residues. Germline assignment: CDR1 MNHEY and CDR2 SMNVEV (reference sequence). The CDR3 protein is CASHTTWDRDPYEQYF. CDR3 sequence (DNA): TGTGCCAGTCATACGACGTGGGACAGGGACCCCTACGAGCAGTACTTC.

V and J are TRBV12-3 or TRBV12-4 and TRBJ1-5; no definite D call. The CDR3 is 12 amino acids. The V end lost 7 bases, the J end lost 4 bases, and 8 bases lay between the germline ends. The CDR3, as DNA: TGTGCCAGCAAACTCGGAAATCAGCCCCAGCATTTT. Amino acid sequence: CASKLGNQPQHF.

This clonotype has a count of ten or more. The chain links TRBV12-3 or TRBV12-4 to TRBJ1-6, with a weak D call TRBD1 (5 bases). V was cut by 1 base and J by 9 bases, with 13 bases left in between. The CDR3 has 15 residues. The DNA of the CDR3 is TGTGCCAGCAGTTTAGACGGGGGTTCAGGTTCACCCCTCCACTTT. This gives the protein CASSLDGGSGSPLHF.

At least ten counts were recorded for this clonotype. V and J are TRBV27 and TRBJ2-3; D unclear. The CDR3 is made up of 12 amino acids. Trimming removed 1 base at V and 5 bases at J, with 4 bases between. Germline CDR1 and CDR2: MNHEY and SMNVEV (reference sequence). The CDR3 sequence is CASSLLGDTQYF. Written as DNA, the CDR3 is TGTGCCAGCAGTTTATTGGGAGATACGCAGTATTTT.

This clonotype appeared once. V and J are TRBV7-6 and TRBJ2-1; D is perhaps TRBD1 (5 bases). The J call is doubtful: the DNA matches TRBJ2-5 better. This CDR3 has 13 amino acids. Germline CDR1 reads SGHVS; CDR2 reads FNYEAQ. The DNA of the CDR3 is TGTGCCAGCAGCTTAAGACAGAGCCAGACCCAGTACTTC. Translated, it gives CASSLRQSQTQYF.

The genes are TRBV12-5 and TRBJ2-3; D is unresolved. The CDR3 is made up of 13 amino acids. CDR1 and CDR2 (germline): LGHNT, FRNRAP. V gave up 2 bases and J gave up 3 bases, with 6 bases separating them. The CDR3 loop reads CASGLHRTDTQYF. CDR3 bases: TGTGCTAGTGGTTTGCACCGGACAGATACGCAGTATTTT.